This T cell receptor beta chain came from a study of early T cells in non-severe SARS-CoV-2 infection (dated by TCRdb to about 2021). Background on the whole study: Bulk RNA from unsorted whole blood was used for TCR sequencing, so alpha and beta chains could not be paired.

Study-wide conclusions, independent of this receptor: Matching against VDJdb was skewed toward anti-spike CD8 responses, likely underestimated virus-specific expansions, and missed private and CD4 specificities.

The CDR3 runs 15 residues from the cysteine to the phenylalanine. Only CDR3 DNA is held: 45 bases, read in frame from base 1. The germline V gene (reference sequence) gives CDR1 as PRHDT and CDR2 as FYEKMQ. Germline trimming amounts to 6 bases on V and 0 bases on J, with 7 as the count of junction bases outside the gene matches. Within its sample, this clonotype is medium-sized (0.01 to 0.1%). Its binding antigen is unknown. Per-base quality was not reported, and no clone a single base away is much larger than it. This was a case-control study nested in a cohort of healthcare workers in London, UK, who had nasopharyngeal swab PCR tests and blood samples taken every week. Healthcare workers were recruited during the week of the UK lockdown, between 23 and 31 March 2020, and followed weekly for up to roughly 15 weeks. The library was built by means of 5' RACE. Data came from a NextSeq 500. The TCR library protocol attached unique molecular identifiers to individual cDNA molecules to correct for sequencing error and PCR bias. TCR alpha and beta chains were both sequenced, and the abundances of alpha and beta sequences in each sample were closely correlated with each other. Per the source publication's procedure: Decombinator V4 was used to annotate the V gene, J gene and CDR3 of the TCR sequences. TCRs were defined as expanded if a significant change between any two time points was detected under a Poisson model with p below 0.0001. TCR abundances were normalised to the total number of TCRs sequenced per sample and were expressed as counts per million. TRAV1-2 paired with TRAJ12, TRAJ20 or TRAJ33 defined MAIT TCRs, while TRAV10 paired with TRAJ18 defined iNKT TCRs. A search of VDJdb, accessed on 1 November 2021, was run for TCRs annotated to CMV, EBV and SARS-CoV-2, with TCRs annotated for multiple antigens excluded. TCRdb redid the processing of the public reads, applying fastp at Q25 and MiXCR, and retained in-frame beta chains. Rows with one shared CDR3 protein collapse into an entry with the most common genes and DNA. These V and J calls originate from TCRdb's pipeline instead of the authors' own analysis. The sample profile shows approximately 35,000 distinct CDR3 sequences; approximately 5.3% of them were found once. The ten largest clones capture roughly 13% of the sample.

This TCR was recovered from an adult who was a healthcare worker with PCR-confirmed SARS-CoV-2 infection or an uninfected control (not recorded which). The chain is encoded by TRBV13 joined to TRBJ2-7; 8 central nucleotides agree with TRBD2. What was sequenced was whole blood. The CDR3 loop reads CASRTRGGHSYEQYF. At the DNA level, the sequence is TGTGCCAGCAGGACCCGGGGGGGGCACTCCTACGAGCAGTACTTC. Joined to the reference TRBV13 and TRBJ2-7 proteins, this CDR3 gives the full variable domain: AAGVIQSPRHLIKEKRETATLKCYPIPRHDTVYWYQQGPGQDPQFLISFYEKMQSDKGSIPDRFSAQQFSDYHSELNMSSLELGDSALYFCASRTRGGHSYEQYFGPGTRLTVT.